The source of this T cell receptor (beta chain) is a study of blood T cell repertoires in COVID-19 (dated by TCRdb to the early 2020s). Describing the broader study: Collaborator samples came from the United States, Italy and Spain and covered acute and convalescent phases of COVID-19. A de-identified subject ID, COVID-19 status, age in years and sex were almost always included in the sample metadata. The prospective study material was composed of cDNA or gDNA derived from T cells, B-cell-depleted T cells, or PBMCs. The dataset comprised deeply sampled blood TCRbeta repertoires from subjects exposed to, actively infected with, or recovered from COVID-19. A freely available public database, intended as a resource for researchers studying the immune response to SARS-CoV-2, is where the repertoires were released. Where HLA class I and class II types were available, the types were taken from metadata supplied by the sample provider, not from assay-based typing. The samples were drawn from the first 160 participants of the ongoing ImmuneRACE study and from some 1,300 subjects provided by 6 global collaborators. General conclusions and limits of the study: The quantity of clinical and demographic metadata differed by source and by participant and was supplied without curation.

In the case of this clone: Its binding antigen is unknown. No much larger clone exists at a distance of one base, and base qualities are not known.

Each collaborating institution followed its own protocols to collect whole blood in K2EDTA tubes. For TCRbeta analysis, collaborator samples were shipped as frozen whole blood, as isolated PBMCs, or as DNA extracted from either sample type. The germline V end is reduced by 2 bases and the J end by 6 bases; junction bases left unmatched: 2. The CDR3 contains 13 residues, cysteine and phenylalanine counted. The only DNA kept is the CDR3, 39 bases in frame from the first base. CDR1 and CDR2, per the germline V gene, are ENHRY and SYGVKD. The immunoSEQ Assay, a bias-controlled multiplex PCR, was used to amplify TCRbeta CDR3 regions from genomic DNA. Turning to the authors' computational methods: Nucleated cell counts per sample were estimated from amplification of reference gene primers within the assay. Sequence reads were collapsed and filtered to measure the absolute abundance of every unique TCRbeta CDR3 rearrangement. For each sample, productive Simpson clonality was calculated as the square root of Simpson's diversity index over productive rearrangements. Held by TCRdb, this immuneACCESS table contains in-frame sequences only and omits some clones. Under half of the omission traces to an unresolved V gene where checked; the cause of the rest is unknown. The V and J calls and the clone size are those of that table, but D and trimming were determined from the DNA. The sample yields fewer than 300,000 clones; over 75% were counted once. Roughly 5.3% of the sample goes to the ten largest clones.

The sequence was obtained from a man aged 50 or older with active or convalescent COVID-19. The chain is assembled from TRBV10-3 and TRBJ2-3, and 7 junctional nucleotides match TRBD2. The sequenced material came from peripheral blood. The CDR3 protein is CAISEGLDDTQYF. The DNA sequence follows: TGTGCCATCAGTGAGGGACTAGATGATACGCAGTATTTT.